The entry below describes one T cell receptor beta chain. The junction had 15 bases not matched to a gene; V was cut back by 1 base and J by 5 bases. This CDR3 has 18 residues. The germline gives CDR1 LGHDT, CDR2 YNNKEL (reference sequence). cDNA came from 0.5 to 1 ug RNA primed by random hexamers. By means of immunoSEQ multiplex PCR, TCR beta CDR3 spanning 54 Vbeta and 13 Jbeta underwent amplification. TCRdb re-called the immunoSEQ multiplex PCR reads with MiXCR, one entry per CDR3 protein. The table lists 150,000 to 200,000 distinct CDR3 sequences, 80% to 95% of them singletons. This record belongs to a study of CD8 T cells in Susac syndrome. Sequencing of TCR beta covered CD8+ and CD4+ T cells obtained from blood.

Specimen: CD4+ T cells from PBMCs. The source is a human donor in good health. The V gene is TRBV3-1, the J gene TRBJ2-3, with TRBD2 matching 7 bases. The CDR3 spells CASSQGVGGGSTLDTQYF. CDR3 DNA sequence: TGTGCCAGCAGCCAAGGGGTCGGCGGGGGTTCCACATTAGATACGCAGTATTTT.